These T cell receptor beta chains were read from a single sample in a study of T-cell reconstitution after alpha-beta-depleted transplantation in children. A single record per CDR3 protein comes from TCRdb applying MiXCR to the PCR reads. Of around 500,000 distinct CDR3 sequences listed, more than 20% are singletons. The sample consisted of PBMCs, mostly from graft donor cells, taken 360 days after TCRalphabeta/CD19-depleted stem cell transplant. These receptors were obtained from a boy younger than two who had a stem cell transplant for acute myeloid leukemia, so the T cells may come from the graft donor. CDR3s include the opening cysteine and the closing phenylalanine or tryptophan. Fields, in order: D gene, clone size, V gene, J gene, CDR3 protein, CDR3 DNA. The D gene is left open where the match is weak. The listing skips clone size in some rows; elsewhere it reads once, few, many or a size class.

NA,many,TRBV10-3,TRBJ1-2,CAISESAGFPANYGYTF,TGTGCCATCAGTGAGTCGGCGGGGTTCCCAGCTAACTATGGCTACACCTTC
NA,many,TRBV20-1,TRBJ2-7,CSAGAHEQYF,TGCAGTGCCGGGGCACACGAGCAGTACTTC
TRBD1,few,TRBV7-8,TRBJ1-4,CASSLGYGTGMTNEKLFF,TGTGCCAGCAGCTTAGGATACGGGACAGGGATGACTAATGAAAAACTGTTTTTT
TRBD1,NA,TRBV5-4,TRBJ2-1,CASSPTGVPYNEQFF,TGTGCCAGCAGTCCAACAGGGGTACCCTACAATGAGCAGTTCTTC
NA,NA,TRBV20-1,TRBJ1-2,CSARDPLARPPGDGYTF,TGCAGTGCTAGAGATCCTCTGGCCCGTCCCCCGGGGGATGGCTACACCTTC
NA,NA,TRBV5-6,TRBJ2-5,CASSLKKGSGQETQYF,TGTGCCAGCAGCTTGAAAAAGGGATCCGGCCAAGAGACCCAGTACTTC
NA,few,TRBV7-2,TRBJ2-5,CASSLEGGEKTQYF,TGTGCCAGCAGCTTAGAAGGGGGAGAAAAGACCCAGTACTTC
NA,many,TRBV20-1,TRBJ1-5,CSAPLASNQPQHF,TGCAGTGCTCCCCTGGCTAGCAATCAGCCCCAGCATTTT
NA,few,TRBV6-1,TRBJ2-1,CASSGTSYTYNEQFF,TGTGCCAGCAGTGGAACTAGCTACACCTACAATGAGCAGTTCTTC
NA,few,TRBV15,TRBJ2-7,CATSREVSGAYEQYF,TGTGCCACCAGCAGGGAAGTTTCGGGGGCCTACGAGCAGTACTTC
NA,NA,TRBV29-1,TRBJ1-2,CSGSVGGDYGYTF,TGCAGCGGCTCGGTCGGGGGTGACTATGGCTACACCTTC
TRBD2,few,TRBV5-4,TRBJ2-1,CASSPRTSGGAYNEQFF,TGTGCCAGCAGCCCGAGGACTAGCGGGGGGGCGTACAATGAGCAGTTCTTC
NA,many,TRBV12-3/TRBV12-4,TRBJ1-3,CASKGGGYGNTIYF,TGTGCCAGCAAGGGGGGAGGGTATGGAAACACCATATATTTT
NA,NA,TRBV6-5,TRBJ2-7,CASSYSVSVSYEQYF,TGTGCCAGCAGTTACTCGGTATCGGTTTCCTACGAGCAGTACTTC
NA,few,TRBV20-1,TRBJ1-1,CSVEMDTEAFF,TGCAGTGTGGAAATGGACACTGAAGCTTTCTTT
TRBD2,many,TRBV27,TRBJ2-3,CASSTARGVGGTDTQYF,TGTGCCAGCAGCACCGCCCGGGGGGTAGGAGGGACAGATACGCAGTATTTT
TRBD1,NA,TRBV6-2/TRBV6-3,TRBJ2-5,CASSHAGGLIQETQYF,TGTGCCAGCAGTCATGCAGGGGGCCTCATCCAAGAGACCCAGTACTTC
NA,NA,TRBV15,TRBJ2-7,CATSRVDRWPYEQYF,TGTGCCACCAGCAGAGTGGACCGCTGGCCCTACGAGCAGTACTTC
TRBD1,many,TRBV25-1,TRBJ2-2,CASSPLGQGSTGELFF,TGTGCCAGCAGTCCACTGGGACAGGGGAGCACCGGGGAGCTGTTTTTT
NA,many,TRBV20-1,TRBJ1-2,CSARDRFSGTYGYTF,TGCAGTGCTAGAGATAGGTTTAGCGGGACGTATGGCTACACCTTC
TRBD2,NA,TRBV28,TRBJ2-5,CASRTSGGARYQETQYF,TGTGCCAGCAGGACTAGCGGGGGGGCTCGGTACCAAGAGACCCAGTACTTC
TRBD1,many,TRBV5-1,TRBJ2-3,CASSSKTGAVRDTQYF,TGCGCCAGCAGCTCCAAGACAGGGGCGGTGAGGGATACGCAGTATTTT
TRBD1,NA,TRBV5-5,TRBJ1-2,CASSSAQGGYGYTF,TGTGCCAGCAGCTCTGCACAGGGGGGCTATGGCTACACCTTC
TRBD1,NA,TRBV9,TRBJ1-2,CASSAGTGVDYGYTF,TGTGCCAGCAGCGCCGGGACAGGGGTAGACTATGGCTACACCTTC
NA,many,TRBV11-2,TRBJ2-2,CASSLRVGENTGELFF,TGTGCCAGCAGCTTACGGGTCGGGGAGAACACCGGGGAGCTGTTTTTT
NA,many,TRBV5-1,TRBJ2-1,CAPPEGPIYNEQFF,TGCGCCCCCCCCGAGGGACCCATATACAATGAGCAGTTCTTC
NA,NA,TRBV28,TRBJ1-5,CASALPGSYQPQHF,TGTGCCAGCGCCCTTCCCGGGTCATATCAGCCCCAGCATTTT
NA,many,TRBV12-3/TRBV12-4,TRBJ1-4,CASSLPGQNEKLFF,TGTGCCAGCAGTCTCCCGGGACAAAATGAAAAACTGTTTTTT
NA,many,TRBV7-9,TRBJ2-7,CASSLWVKDGYEQYF,TGTGCCAGCAGTTTGTGGGTTAAGGACGGCTACGAGCAGTACTTC
TRBD1,once,TRBV13,TRBJ1-3,CASSLVGQGGNTIYF,TGTGCCAGCAGCTTAGTGGGACAGGGTGGAAACACCATATATTTT
NA,NA,TRBV6-5,TRBJ1-1,CASSYSILMGIAEAFF,TGTGCCAGCAGTTACTCGATATTGATGGGCATAGCTGAAGCTTTCTTT
TRBD2,NA,TRBV28,TRBJ2-2,CASSLEEVAGSGELFF,TGTGCCAGCAGTTTGGAGGAGGTAGCGGGGAGTGGGGAGCTGTTTTTT
NA,NA,TRBV20-1,TRBJ2-3,CSARGGARSTDTQYF,TGCAGTGCTAGAGGGGGGGCGCGGAGCACAGATACGCAGTATTTT
NA,many,TRBV7-2,TRBJ2-1,CASSLQYHSSYNEQFF,TGTGCCAGCAGCTTACAGTATCACAGCTCCTACAATGAGCAGTTCTTC
NA,few,TRBV29-1,TRBJ2-5,CSALEAQETQYF,TGCAGCGCCCTGGAAGCACAAGAGACCCAGTACTTC
TRBD2,NA,TRBV20-1,TRBJ2-5,CSVLEPNSGGTQYF,TGCAGTGTGTTAGAGCCGAATAGCGGGGGGACCCAGTACTTC
NA,NA,TRBV12-3/TRBV12-4,TRBJ1-1,CASSPFSPEAFF,TGTGCCAGCAGTCCATTTTCCCCTGAAGCTTTCTTT
NA,NA,TRBV28,TRBJ1-4,CASSWRQTVATNEKLFF,TGTGCCAGCAGTTGGCGGCAGACTGTTGCAACTAATGAAAAACTGTTTTTT
NA,NA,TRBV20-1,TRBJ1-5,CSARDRRGPQHF,TGCAGTGCTAGAGATAGGAGGGGGCCCCAGCATTTT
NA,many,TRBV29-1,TRBJ2-2,CSVGTPMNTGELFF,TGCAGCGTTGGGACACCCATGAACACCGGGGAGCTGTTTTTT
NA,many,TRBV11-2,TRBJ2-7,CASSSRESSYEQYF,TGTGCCAGCAGCTCTCGGGAGAGCTCCTACGAGCAGTACTTC
NA,few,TRBV11-2,TRBJ2-5,CASSPKRWETQYF,TGTGCCAGCAGCCCTAAGCGGTGGGAGACCCAGTACTTC